The present TCR beta chain was sequenced within a study of T cells after posttransplantation cyclophosphamide. The study's findings and limits: After PTCy, TRB diversity resembled that of CNI/methotrexate controls. Tissue-infiltrating T cells from skin or gut overlapped little with blood T cells.

As concerns this clone: Its specificity is unknown.

TCRdb keeps only in-frame clones here, not all; method: immunoSEQ multiplex PCR. The sample has more than 3,000 clones; around 95% are singletons. Germline CDR1 reads MDHEN; CDR2 reads SYDVKM. V dropped 3 bases and J dropped 6 bases, with 18 bases sitting between them. CDR3 size: 15 residues. The chain couples TRBV28 to TRBJ2-7, with D possibly being TRBD1 (5 bases). Material for sequencing was naive CD8+ T cells sorted from PBMCs. The sequence came from a woman aged 50 to 60 in good health and a related stem cell transplant donor. The CDR3 bases are TGTGCCAGCAGTTTCTTATTAGGGCAGGGCGCCGAGCAGTACTTC. It encodes CASSFLLGQGAEQYF.